This TCR beta chain was sequenced during a study of cytomegalovirus exposure and HLA in healthy donors. CDR3 length: 14 amino acids. V dropped 3 bases and J dropped 5; count of bases not matched to a gene: 4. CDR1 is SGDLS and CDR2 is YYNGEE in the germline V gene. The primer mix had 60 Vbeta and 13 Jbeta primers. Sequenced by immunoSEQ multiplex PCR; TCRdb stores in-frame clones only, minus some. Here the sample spans around 55,000 clones, roughly 70% being singletons. This chain uses TRBV9 with TRBJ1-1; 10 nucleotides line up with TRBD1. The sample comprised PBMCs. This sequence was found in a man aged 35-49 years in good health and CMV-seropositive. The CDR3 loop reads CASSGQGARTEAFF. Here the CDR3 DNA reads TGTGCCAGCAGCGGACAGGGGGCGCGGACTGAAGCTTTCTTT.